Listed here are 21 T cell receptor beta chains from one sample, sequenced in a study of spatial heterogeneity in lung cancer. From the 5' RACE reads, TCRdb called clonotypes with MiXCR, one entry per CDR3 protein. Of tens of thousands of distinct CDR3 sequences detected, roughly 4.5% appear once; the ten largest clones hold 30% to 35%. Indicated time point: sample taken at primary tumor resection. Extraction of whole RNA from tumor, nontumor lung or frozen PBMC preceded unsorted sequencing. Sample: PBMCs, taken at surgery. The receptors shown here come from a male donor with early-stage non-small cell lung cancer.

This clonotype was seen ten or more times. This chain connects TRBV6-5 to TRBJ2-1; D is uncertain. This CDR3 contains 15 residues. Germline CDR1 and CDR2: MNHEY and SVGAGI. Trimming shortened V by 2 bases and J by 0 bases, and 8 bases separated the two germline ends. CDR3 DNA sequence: TGTGCCAGCAGTTACGGCAGGAGCTCCTACAATGAGCAGTTCTTC. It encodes CASSYGRSSYNEQFF.

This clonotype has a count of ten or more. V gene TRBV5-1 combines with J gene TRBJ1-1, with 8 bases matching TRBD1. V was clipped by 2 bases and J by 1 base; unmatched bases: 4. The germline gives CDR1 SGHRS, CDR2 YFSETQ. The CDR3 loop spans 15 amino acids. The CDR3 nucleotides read TGCGCCAGCAGCTTTACAGGGGGGCCGAACACTGAAGCTTTCTTT. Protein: CASSFTGGPNTEAFF.

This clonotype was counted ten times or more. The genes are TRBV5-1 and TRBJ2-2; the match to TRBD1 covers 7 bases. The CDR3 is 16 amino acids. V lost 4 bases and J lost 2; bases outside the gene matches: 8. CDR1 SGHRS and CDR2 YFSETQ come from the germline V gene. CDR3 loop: CASSLRDRSNTGELFF. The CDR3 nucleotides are TGCGCCAGCAGCCTAAGGGACAGATCCAACACCGGGGAGCTGTTTTTT.

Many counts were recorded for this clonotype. This chain's CDR3 is CASSETDTQYF. Here the CDR3 DNA reads TGTGCCAGCAGTGAGACAGATACGCAGTATTTT. The chain combines TRBV2 with TRBJ2-3; D is ambiguous. CDR1 is SNHLY and CDR2 is FYNNEI in the germline V gene. V was shortened by 3 bases and J by 3 bases, with 1 base between the two germline ends. CDR3 length equals 11 residues.

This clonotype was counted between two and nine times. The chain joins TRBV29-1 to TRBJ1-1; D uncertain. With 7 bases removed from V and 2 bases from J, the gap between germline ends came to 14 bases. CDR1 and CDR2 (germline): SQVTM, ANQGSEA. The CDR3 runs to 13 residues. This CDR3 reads CSGRPGLNTEAFF. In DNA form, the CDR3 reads TGCAGCGGTAGACCGGGATTAAACACTGAAGCTTTCTTT.

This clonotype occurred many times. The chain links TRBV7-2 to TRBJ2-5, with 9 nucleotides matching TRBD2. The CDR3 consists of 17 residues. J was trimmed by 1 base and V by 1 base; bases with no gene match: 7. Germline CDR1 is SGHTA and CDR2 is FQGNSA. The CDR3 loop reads CASSLVGAGGLQETQYF. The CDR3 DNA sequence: TGTGCCAGCAGCTTAGTGGGGGCGGGAGGGCTCCAAGAGACCCAGTACTTC.

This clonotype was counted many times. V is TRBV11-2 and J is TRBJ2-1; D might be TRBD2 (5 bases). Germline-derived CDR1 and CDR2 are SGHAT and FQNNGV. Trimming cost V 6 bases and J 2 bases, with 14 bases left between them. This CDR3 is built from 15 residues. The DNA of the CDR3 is TGTGCCAGCAGTGATAGCCCACTAGCCTACAATGAGCAGTTCTTC. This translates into CASSDSPLAYNEQFF.

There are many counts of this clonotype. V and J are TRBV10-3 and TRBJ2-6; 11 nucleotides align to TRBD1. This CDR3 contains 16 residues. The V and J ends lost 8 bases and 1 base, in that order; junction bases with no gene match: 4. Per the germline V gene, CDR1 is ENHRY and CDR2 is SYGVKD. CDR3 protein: CAIGGQGDSGANVLTF. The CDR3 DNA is TGTGCCATCGGGGGACAGGGGGATTCTGGGGCCAACGTCCTGACTTTC.

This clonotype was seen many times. DNA for the CDR3: TGTGCCAGCAGCCTAGACAGTATGCAGTACTTC. Amino acids: CASSLDSMQYF. The J gene is TRBJ2-7, the V gene TRBV7-8, with D tentatively TRBD1 (5 bases). Per the germline V gene, CDR1 is SGHVS and CDR2 is FQNEAQ. The V gene lost 5 bases and the J gene lost 9 bases, with 11 bases spanning the gap. The CDR3 totals 11 residues.

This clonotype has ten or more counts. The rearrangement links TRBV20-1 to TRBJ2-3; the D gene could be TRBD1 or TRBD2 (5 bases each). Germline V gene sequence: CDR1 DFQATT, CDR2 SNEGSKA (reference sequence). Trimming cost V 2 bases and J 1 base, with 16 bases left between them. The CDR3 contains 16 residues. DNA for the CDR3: TGCAGTGCTAGACTGAGACCGAGGGGTGGCACAGATACGCAGTATTTT. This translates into CSARLRPRGGTDTQYF.

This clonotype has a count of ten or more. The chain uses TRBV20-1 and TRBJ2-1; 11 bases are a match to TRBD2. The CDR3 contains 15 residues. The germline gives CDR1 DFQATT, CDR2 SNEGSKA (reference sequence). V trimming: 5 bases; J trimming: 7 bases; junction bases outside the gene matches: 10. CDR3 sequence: CSADPLAGGRNEQFF. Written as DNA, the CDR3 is TGCAGTGCTGACCCCCTAGCGGGAGGTAGGAATGAGCAGTTCTTC.

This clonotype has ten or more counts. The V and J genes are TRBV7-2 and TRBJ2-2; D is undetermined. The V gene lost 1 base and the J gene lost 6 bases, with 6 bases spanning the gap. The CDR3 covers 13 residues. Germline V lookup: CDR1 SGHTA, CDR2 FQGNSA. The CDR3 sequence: CASSLDLSGELFF. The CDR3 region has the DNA TGTGCCAGCAGCTTAGATTTGTCCGGGGAGCTGTTTTTT.

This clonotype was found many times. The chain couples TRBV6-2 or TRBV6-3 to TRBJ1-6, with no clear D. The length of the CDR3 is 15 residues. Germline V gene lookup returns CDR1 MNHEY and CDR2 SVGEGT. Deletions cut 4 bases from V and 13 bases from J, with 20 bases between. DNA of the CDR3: TGTGCCAGCAGTTCGGTATGGGGAGACAACCGCCCCCTCCACTTT. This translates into CASSSVWGDNRPLHF.

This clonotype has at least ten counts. CDR3 in DNA: TGCAGTGCTAGAAGGGAGGGAGCTGATTCACCCCTCCACTTT. Translated: CSARREGADSPLHF. The rearrangement uses TRBV20-1 and TRBJ1-6; D is unresolved. Between the trimmed V and J ends, which lost 2 bases and 8 bases, there was a span of 13 bases. Germline loops: CDR1 DFQATT, CDR2 SNEGSKA (reference sequence). This CDR3 comprises 14 residues.

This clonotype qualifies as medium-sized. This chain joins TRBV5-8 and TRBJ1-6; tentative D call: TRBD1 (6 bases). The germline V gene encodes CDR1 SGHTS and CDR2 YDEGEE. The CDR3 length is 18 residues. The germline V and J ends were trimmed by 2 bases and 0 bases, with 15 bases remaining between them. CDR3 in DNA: TGTGCCAGCAGCTTTCACCCGGGGGCAAGCTCCTATAATTCACCCCTCCACTTT. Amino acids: CASSFHPGASSYNSPLHF.

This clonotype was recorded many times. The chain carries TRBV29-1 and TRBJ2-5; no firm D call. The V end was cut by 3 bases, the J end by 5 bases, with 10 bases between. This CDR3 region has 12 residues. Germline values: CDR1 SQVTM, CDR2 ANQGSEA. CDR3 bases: TGCAGCGTTGAGGTGCAGATGGAGACCCAGTACTTC. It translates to CSVEVQMETQYF.

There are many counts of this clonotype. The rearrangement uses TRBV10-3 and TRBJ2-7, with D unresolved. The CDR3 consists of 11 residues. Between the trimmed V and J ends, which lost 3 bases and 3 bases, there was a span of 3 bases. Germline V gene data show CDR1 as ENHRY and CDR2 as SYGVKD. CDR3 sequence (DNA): TGTGCCATCAGTGACGTCTACGAGCAGTACTTC. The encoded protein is CAISDVYEQYF.

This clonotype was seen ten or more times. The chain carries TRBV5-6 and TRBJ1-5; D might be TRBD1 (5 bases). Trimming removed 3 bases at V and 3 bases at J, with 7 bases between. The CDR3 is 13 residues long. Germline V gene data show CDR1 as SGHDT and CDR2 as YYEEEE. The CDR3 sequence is CASSWGPNQPQHF. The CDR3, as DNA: TGTGCCAGCAGCTGGGGACCCAATCAGCCCCAGCATTTT.

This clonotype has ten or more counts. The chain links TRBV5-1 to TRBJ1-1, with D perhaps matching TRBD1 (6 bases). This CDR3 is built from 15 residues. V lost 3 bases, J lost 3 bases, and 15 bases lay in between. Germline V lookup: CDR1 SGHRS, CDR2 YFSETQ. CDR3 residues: CASSSPQGTDTEAFF. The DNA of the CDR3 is TGCGCCAGCAGCTCACCACAGGGAACGGACACTGAAGCTTTCTTT.

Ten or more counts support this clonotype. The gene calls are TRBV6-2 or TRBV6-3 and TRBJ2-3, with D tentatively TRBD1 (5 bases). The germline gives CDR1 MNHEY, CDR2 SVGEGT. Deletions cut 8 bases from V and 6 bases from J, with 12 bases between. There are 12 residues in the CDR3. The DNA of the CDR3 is TGTGCCAGCGGGGCAAACGGGGATACGCAGTATTTT. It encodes CASGANGDTQYF.

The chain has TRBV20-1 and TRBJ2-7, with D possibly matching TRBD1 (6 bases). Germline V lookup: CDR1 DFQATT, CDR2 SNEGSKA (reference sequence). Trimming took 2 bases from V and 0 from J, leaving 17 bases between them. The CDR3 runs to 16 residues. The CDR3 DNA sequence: TGCAGTGCTAGACCTGGGGGCAGGGTGGACTCCTACGAGCAGTACTTC. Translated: CSARPGGRVDSYEQYF.